This T cell receptor beta chain derives from a study of PD-L1 blockade in urothelial cancer. About the study: Blood analysis was done at 3 weeks (second dose) and 6 weeks after treatment began. Among blood samples, the median T cell count was 130,000 to 150,000.

Synthetic templates analogous to TCR were spiked into all PCRs individually. Assay: immunoSEQ multiplex PCR; the TCRdb copy retains only in-frame clones and omits some. The top ten hold 2% to 2.5% of the sample, which has under 130,000 clones, around 82% seen once. CDR3 length: 13 amino acids. Germline CDR1 SNHLY, CDR2 FYNNEI. With V trimmed by 11 bases and J by 6 bases, 11 bases remained unmatched. The chain carries TRBV2 and TRBJ2-7; 9 positions match TRBD2. Sequenced here: PBMCs, sampled around atezolizumab (anti-PD-L1) treatment. This clonotype was obtained from a man between 50 and 59 years old with urothelial cancer. The CDR3 sequence is CAGTAGGPLEQYF. CDR3 nucleotide sequence: TGTGCCGGCACCGCGGGAGGGCCCCTCGAGCAGTACTTC.